Listed here are 3 T cell receptor beta chains from one sample, sequenced in a study of blood T cell repertoires in COVID-19 (dated by TCRdb to the early 2020s). Library creation used the immunoSEQ multiplex PCR assay. TCRdb obtained this table from immuneACCESS and retained in-frame rearrangements with V and J assigned. These tables miss some clones; where compared with another copy, unresolved V genes account for less than half of the shortfall, and the remainder is unexplained. For this sample there are approximately 150,000 clones; approximately 90% appear just once. The ten top clones hold 2% to 2.5% of the sample. Sequenced input: peripheral blood. The receptors shown here come from a man aged 50 or older who had recovered from COVID-19.

V is TRBV2 and J is TRBJ2-7, with D unclear. Between the trimmed V and J ends, which lost 6 bases and 5 bases, there was a span of 11 bases. The CDR3 has 12 amino acids. The germline CDR1 and CDR2 sequences are SNHLY and FYNNEI. In DNA form, the CDR3 reads TGTGCCAGCAGCCCTGTTGTAGACGAGCAGTACTTC. Translating it yields CASSPVVDEQYF.

J is TRBJ1-4 and V is TRBV5-4; 7 positions agree with TRBD1. This CDR3 is 14 amino acids long. The germline V gene has CDR1 SGHNT and CDR2 YYREEE (reference sequence). V shed 4 bases, J shed 6 bases, and the junction held 6 bases outside the gene matches. CDR3 loop: CASSRRDSHEKLFF. CDR3 bases: TGTGCCAGCAGCCGCCGGGACAGCCATGAAAAACTGTTTTTT.

The V gene is TRBV19, the J gene TRBJ1-1; the D gene is possibly TRBD1 (6 bases). The CDR3 runs to 13 residues. V lost 3 bases and J 6 bases, leaving 11 bases between the germline ends. Looked up from germline, CDR1 is LNHDA and CDR2 is SQIVND (reference sequence). CDR3 loop: CASSIYRASEAFF. The CDR3 nucleotides are TGTGCCAGTAGTATTTACAGGGCCTCTGAAGCTTTCTTT.